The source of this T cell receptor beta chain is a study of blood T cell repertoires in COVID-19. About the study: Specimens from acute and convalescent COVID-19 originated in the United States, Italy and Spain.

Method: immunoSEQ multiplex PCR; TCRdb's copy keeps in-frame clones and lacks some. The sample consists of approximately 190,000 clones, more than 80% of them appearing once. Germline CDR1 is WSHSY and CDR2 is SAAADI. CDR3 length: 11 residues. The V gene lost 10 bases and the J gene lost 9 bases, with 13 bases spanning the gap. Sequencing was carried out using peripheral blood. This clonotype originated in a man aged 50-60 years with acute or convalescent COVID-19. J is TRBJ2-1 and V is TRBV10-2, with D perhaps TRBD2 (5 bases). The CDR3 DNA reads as TGCGCCATTAGGAGTGCGGGTGAGCAGTTCTTC. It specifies CAIRSAGEQFF.